A single sample is the source of the 5 T cell receptor beta chains below, sequenced in a study of OX40 agonist ivuxolimab in advanced cancers. TCRdb's copy holds only in-frame clones and misses some; the assay was immunoSEQ multiplex PCR. The table has about 46,000 clones, just over 85% seen once. Sequencing used CD4+ or CD8+ T cells sorted from blood, obtained in a trial of the OX40 agonist ivuxolimab. The source is an adult with an advanced solid tumor such as melanoma, head and neck, liver or kidney cancer.

The chain uses TRBV19 and TRBJ2-7; no clear D. Germline CDR1 is LNHDA and CDR2 is SQIVND (reference sequence). The CDR3 spans 13 residues. V lost 7 bases, J lost 5 bases, and 15 bases lay in between. CDR3 nucleotides: TGTGCCAGTACCTCATCTGATGGGAACGAGCAGTACTTC. It specifies CASTSSDGNEQYF.

The chain links TRBV19 to TRBJ2-7; no clear D gene. In germline, CDR1 is LNHDA, CDR2 SQIVND (reference sequence). The CDR3 extends over 16 amino acids. V lost 3 bases and J lost 2, with 17 bases in between. The DNA of the CDR3 is TGTGCCAGTAGTATTCTCCCGACGGGCCATACCTACGAGCAGTACTTC. It encodes CASSILPTGHTYEQYF.

The V and J genes are TRBV13 and TRBJ2-5, with D maybe TRBD1 (6 bases). The germline V and J ends were trimmed by 0 bases and 1 base, with 15 bases remaining between them. This CDR3 comprises 17 residues. Germline CDR1 and CDR2: PRHDT and FYEKMQ (reference sequence). CDR3 nucleotides: TGTGCCAGCAGCTTAGGAAGGGACAACTTATTCCAAGAGACCCAGTACTTC. Its translation: CASSLGRDNLFQETQYF.

The chain carries TRBV6-5 and TRBJ1-1; the D gene is possibly TRBD1 (5 bases). Germline V CDR1 and CDR2: MNHEY, SVGAGI. This CDR3 contains 13 residues. With 5 bases removed from V and 1 base from J, the gap between germline ends came to 8 bases. In nucleotides, the CDR3 is TGTGCCAGCAGTCCTACAGGGAACACTGAAGCTTTCTTT. Amino acid sequence: CASSPTGNTEAFF.

The rearrangement links TRBV9 to TRBJ2-5, with D tentatively TRBD1 (5 bases). CDR1 is SGDLS, CDR2 YYNGEE, per germline. V lost 4 bases, J lost 4 bases, and 17 bases lay in between. This CDR3 is 15 amino acids long. For the CDR3, the DNA is TGTGCCAGCAGCCTCAGTGGTAGGGGCGGAGAGACCCAGTACTTC. Its protein product is CASSLSGRGGETQYF.